This T cell receptor beta chain came from a study of OX40 agonist ivuxolimab in advanced cancers. Study as a whole: Mean age around 60 years, range about 23 to 79; 82.7% male. Study-level results: No antigen was identified for the clonally expanded peripheral T cells. In the 0.1 to 3.0 mg/kg range, CD4+ and CD8+ blood T cells had expanded clonally by week 6. Among the least clonally expanded were partial responders at 0.1-3.0 mg/kg.

Assay used: immunoSEQ multiplex PCR; TCRdb lists only in-frame clones, some missing. The table has approximately 54,000 clones, 80% to 85% seen once. The germline gives CDR1 SGHNT, CDR2 YYREEE (reference sequence). V lost 2 bases and J lost 4, with 15 bases in between. The length of the CDR3 is 15 residues. Concerning this clone: The antigen is unknown.

The clonotype originates from an adult with an advanced solid tumor such as melanoma, head and neck, liver or kidney cancer. This specimen consisted of CD4+ or CD8+ T cells sorted from blood, obtained in a trial of the OX40 agonist ivuxolimab. The V gene is TRBV5-4, the J gene TRBJ1-2; D is perhaps TRBD1 (6 bases). The CDR3 DNA sequence: TGTGCCAGCAGCTTAAGGGGGGCGTACTCCTATGGCTACACCTTC. It is translated as CASSLRGAYSYGYTF. The full variable domain, with the rest looked up from reference TRBV5-4 and TRBJ1-2, is ETGVTQSPTHLIKTRGQQVTLRCSSQSGHNTVSWYQQALGQGPQFIFQYYREEENGRGNFPPRFSGLQFPNYSSELNVNALELDDSALYLCASSLRGAYSYGYTFGSGTRLTVV.